This TCR beta chain was captured by sequencing in a study of shared clonotypes between healthy human individuals. Broader study findings: An anticipated effect of sequencing depth on clonotype sharing among donors was recognized.

Concerning this clone: What it binds is not known.

V was shortened by 2 bases and J by 8 bases, with 8 bases between the two germline ends. Germline-derived CDR1 and CDR2 are SGHRS and YFSETQ. The CDR3 totals 12 residues. Sequenced by immunoSEQ multiplex PCR; TCRdb stores in-frame clones only, minus some. The profile shows some 87,000 clones, almost 70% of them singletons. This clonotype was obtained from a man under 40 in good health. This chain joins TRBV5-1 and TRBJ2-1; D unresolved. Sequencing was performed on memory CD8+ T cells sorted from blood. Subset of the sample: CD45RO+ cells pooled with CCR7-negative TemRA cells. CDR3 nucleotide sequence: TGCGCCAGCAGCTTTAAGGCAGATGAGCAGTTCTTC. Amino acid sequence: CASSFKADEQFF.